The T cell receptor beta chain under discussion was sequenced for a study of blood T cell repertoires in COVID-19. TCRdb's copy holds only in-frame clones and misses some; the assay was immunoSEQ multiplex PCR. The profile covers 97,000 or so clones, with approximately 86% appearing a single time and 2.5% to 3.5% taken by the ten largest. Sequenced: peripheral blood. The receptor comes from a man over 45 with active or convalescent COVID-19.

CDR3 protein: CATSQGGTNNEQFF. CDR3 coding DNA: TGTGCCACCAGCCAAGGAGGGACTAACAATGAGCAGTTCTTC. The V gene is TRBV24-1, the J gene TRBJ2-1, with TRBD2 matching 7 bases. The germline V gene encodes CDR1 KGHDR and CDR2 SFDVKD. The J segment lost 5 bases and the V segment lost 7 bases, leaving 7 bases of the junction unmatched. This CDR3 has 14 amino acids.